This TCR beta chain is from a study of early stage breast cancer tumors. Study results and caveats: Comparing each tissue with blood distinguished tumor from normal in most of the 16 patients.

The protocol was immunoSEQ multiplex PCR, while the TCRdb copy is restricted to in-frame clones and leaves out a portion. The sample carries roughly 53,000 clones, around nine tenths recorded once. As to this clone: Its cognate antigen is unknown.

V was clipped by 3 bases and J by 3 bases, with 15 bases between them. The germline V gene encodes CDR1 KGHSH and CDR2 LQKENI. This CDR3 has 16 residues. The sequencing input was blood. This sequence was found in a person aged 65-85 years with breast cancer. The chain joins TRBV18 to TRBJ1-3; D not resolved. The CDR3 loop reads CASSPREVRGGNTIYF. Written as DNA, the CDR3 is TGTGCCAGCTCACCCCGGGAGGTTCGGGGTGGAAACACCATATATTTT.